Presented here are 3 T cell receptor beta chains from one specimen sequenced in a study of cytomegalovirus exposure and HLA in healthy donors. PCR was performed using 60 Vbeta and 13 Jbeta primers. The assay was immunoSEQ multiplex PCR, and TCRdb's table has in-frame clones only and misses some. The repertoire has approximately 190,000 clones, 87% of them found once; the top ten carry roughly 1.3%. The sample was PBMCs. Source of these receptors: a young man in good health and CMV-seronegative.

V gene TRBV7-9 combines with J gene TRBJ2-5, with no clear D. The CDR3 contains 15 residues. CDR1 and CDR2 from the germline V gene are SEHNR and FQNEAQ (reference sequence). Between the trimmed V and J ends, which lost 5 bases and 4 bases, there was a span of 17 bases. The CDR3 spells CASSSWARYGETQYF. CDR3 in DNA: TGTGCCAGCAGCAGCTGGGCCAGGTACGGAGAGACCCAGTACTTC.

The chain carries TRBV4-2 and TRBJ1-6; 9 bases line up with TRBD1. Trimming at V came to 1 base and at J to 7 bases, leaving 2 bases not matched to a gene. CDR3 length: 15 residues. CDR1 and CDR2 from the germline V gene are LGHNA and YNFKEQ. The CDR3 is CASSQGTGANSPLHF. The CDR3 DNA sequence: TGTGCCAGCAGCCAAGGGACAGGGGCAAATTCACCCCTCCACTTT.

The CDR3 here is CASSKADGSFGNTIYF. In DNA form, the CDR3 reads TGTGCCAGCAGTAAAGCTGACGGGTCCTTTGGAAACACCATATATTTT. The chain carries TRBV25-1 and TRBJ1-3; D gene ambiguous. Per germline, CDR1 MGHDK and CDR2 SYGVNS. The CDR3 is made up of 16 amino acids. The V end lost 5 bases, the J end lost 3 bases, and 17 bases lay between the germline ends.